Sequencing of this T cell receptor beta chain was carried out in a study of control samples from healthy donors and cancer patients. Profiled with immunoSEQ multiplex PCR; TCRdb holds only in-frame clones, not every one. The sample has 100,000 to 150,000 clones, about 88% seen once. The CDR3 spans 15 residues. V shed 2 bases and J shed 1 base, with 9 bases lying between them. Per germline, CDR1 SGHAT and CDR2 FQNNGV. What was sequenced was blood. The chain uses TRBV11-2 and TRBJ2-1; D unresolved. This clonotype was obtained from a man between 18 and 35 years old in good health. The CDR3 here is CASSLTLVSYNEQFF. CDR3 sequence (DNA): TGTGCCAGCAGCTTAACCCTAGTTTCCTACAATGAGCAGTTCTTC.